This note documents a single T cell receptor beta chain sequence. The antigen remains unidentified. The sample holds other DNA sequences that translate to the same CDR3. This sample is drawn from a study of beta chain features in type 1 diabetes. General study results and limits: Type 1 diabetes patients had fewer VDJ junction insertions and more deletions.

What was sequenced were expressed TCRB transcripts, since all of the isolated RNA had been reverse transcribed. Method: immunoSEQ multiplex PCR; TCRdb's copy keeps in-frame clones and lacks some. The data contain 450,000 to 600,000 clones, over 25% of them singletons. This CDR3 comprises 16 residues. CDR1 SEHNR and CDR2 FQNEAQ come from the germline V gene (reference sequence). Trimming removed 4 bases from V and 0 bases from J, with 14 bases in between. This receptor was obtained from a man between 18 and 35 years old in good health. Specimen: naive CD4+ T cells from blood. The chain employs TRBV7-9 and TRBJ2-3; maybe TRBD2 (7 bases). The CDR3 loop is CASSSPAGASTDTQYF. Written as DNA, the CDR3 is TGTGCCAGCAGCTCACCGGCGGGGGCTAGCACAGATACGCAGTATTTT.